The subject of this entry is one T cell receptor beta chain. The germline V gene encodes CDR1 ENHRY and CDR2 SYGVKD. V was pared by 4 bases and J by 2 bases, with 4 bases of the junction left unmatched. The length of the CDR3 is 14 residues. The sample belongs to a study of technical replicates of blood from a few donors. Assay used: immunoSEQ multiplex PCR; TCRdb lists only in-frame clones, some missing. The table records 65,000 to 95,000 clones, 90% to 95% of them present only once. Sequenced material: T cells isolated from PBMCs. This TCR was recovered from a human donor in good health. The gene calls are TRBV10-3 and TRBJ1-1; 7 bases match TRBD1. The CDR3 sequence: CAISGGQFNTEAFF. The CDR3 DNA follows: TGTGCCATCAGTGGGGGACAGTTCAACACTGAAGCTTTCTTT.